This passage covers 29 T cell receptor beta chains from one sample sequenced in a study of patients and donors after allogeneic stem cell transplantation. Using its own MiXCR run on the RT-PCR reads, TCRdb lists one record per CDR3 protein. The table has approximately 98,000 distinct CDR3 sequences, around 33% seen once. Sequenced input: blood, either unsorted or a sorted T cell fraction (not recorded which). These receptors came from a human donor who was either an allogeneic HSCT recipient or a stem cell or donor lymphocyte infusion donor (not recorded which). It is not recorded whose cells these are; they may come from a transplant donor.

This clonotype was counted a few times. CDR3: CASSYLGRQETQYF. The DNA for the CDR3 is TGTGCCAGCAGTTATCTGGGTCGACAAGAGACCCAGTACTTC. The chain couples TRBV6-5 to TRBJ2-5; D unresolved. From germline, CDR1 is MNHEY and CDR2 SVGAGI. V was shortened by 3 bases and J by 2 bases, with 10 bases between the two germline ends. The CDR3 has 14 residues.

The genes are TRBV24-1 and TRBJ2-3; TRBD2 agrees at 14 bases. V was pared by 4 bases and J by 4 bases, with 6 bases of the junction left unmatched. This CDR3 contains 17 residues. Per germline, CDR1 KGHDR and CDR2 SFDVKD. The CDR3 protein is CATSDPQGLAGADTQYF. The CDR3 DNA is TGTGCCACCAGTGACCCCCAGGGACTAGCGGGAGCAGATACGCAGTATTTT.

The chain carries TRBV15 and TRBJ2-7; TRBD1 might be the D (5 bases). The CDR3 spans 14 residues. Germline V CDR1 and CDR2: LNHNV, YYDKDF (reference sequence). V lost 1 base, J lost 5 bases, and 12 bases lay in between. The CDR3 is CATSRALGLHEQYF. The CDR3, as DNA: TGTGCCACCAGCAGAGCCCTGGGGCTACACGAGCAGTACTTC. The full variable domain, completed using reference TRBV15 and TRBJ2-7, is DAMVIQNPRYQVTQFGKPVTLSCSQTLNHNVMYWYQQKSSQAPKLLFHYYDKDFNNEADTPDNFQSRRPNTSFCFLDIRSPGLGDTAMYLCATSRALGLHEQYFGPGTRLTVT.

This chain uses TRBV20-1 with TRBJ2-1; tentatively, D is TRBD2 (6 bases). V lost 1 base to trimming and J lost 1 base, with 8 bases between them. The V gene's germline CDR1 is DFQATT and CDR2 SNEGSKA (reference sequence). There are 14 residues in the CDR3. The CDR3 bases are TGCAGTGCTAGAGTGACTAGTTCCTACAATGAGCAGTTCTTC. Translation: CSARVTSSYNEQFF.

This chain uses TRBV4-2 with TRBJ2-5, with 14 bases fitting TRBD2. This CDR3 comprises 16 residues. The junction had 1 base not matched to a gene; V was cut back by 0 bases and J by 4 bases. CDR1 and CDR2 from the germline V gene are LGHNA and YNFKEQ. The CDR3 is CASSQEGTSGRETQYF. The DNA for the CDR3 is TGTGCCAGCAGCCAAGAGGGGACTAGCGGGAGAGAGACCCAGTACTTC.

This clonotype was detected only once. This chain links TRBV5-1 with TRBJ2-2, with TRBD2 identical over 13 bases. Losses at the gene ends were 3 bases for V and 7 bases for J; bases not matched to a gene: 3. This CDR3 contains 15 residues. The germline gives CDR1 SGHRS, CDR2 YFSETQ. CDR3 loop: CASSSGTSGNGELFF. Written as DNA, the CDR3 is TGCGCCAGCAGCTCCGGGACTAGCGGGAACGGGGAGCTGTTTTTT.

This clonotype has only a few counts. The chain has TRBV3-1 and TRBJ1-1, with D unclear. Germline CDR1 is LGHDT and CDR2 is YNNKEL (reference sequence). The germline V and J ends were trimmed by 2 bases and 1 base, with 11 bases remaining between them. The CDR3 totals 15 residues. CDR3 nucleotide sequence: TGTGCCAGCAGCCAACGGCGGCTCGCGAACACTGAAGCTTTCTTT. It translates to CASSQRRLANTEAFF. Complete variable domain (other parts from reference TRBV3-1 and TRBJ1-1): DTAVSQTPKYLVTQMGNDKSIKCEQNLGHDTMYWYKQDSKKFLKIMFSYNNKELIINETVPNRFSPKSPDKAHLNLHINSLELGDSAVYFCASSQRRLANTEAFFGQGTRLTVV.

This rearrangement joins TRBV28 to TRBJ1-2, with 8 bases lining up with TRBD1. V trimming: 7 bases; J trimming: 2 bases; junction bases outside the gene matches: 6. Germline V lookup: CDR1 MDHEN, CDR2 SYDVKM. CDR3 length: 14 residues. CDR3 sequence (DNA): TGTGCCAGCATTTCAGGGGGCTTGAACTATGGCTACACCTTC. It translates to CASISGGLNYGYTF.

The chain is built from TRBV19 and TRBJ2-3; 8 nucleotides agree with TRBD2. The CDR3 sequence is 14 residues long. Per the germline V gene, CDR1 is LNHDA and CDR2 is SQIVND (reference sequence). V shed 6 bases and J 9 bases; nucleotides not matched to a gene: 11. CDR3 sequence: CASRVAGTPATQYF. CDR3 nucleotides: TGTGCCAGTAGGGTAGCGGGAACGCCGGCGACGCAGTATTTT.

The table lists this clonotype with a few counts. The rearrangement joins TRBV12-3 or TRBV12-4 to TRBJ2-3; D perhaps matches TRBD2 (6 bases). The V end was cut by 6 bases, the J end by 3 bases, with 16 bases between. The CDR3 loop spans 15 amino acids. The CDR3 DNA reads TGTGCCAGCAGCCCCTATCTGCGGGGAACAGATACGCAGTATTTT. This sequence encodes CASSPYLRGTDTQYF.

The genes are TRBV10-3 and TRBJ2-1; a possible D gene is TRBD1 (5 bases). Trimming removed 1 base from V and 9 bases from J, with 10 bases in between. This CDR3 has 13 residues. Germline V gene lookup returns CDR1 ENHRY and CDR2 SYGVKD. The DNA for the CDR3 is TGTGCCATCAGTGAGTTAGCAGGGTCTGAGCAGTTCTTC. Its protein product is CAISELAGSEQFF.

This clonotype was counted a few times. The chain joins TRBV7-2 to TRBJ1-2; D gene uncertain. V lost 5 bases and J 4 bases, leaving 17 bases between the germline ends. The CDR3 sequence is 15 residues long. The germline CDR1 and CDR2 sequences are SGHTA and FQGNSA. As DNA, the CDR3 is TGTGCCAGCAGCCCAGGACTCTTAAACTCCTATGGCTACACCTTC. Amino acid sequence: CASSPGLLNSYGYTF.

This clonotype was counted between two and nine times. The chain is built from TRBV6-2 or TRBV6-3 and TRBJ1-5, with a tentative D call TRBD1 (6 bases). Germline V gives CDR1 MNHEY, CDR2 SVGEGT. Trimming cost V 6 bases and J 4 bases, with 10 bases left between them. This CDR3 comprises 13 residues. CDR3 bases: TGTGCCAGCAGACGGACAGCTAATCAGCCCCAGCATTTT. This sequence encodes CASRRTANQPQHF.

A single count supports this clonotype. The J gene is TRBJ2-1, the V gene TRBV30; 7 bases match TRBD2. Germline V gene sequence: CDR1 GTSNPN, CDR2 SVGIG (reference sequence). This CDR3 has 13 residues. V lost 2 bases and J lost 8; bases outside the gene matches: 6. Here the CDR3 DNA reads TGTGCCTGGAGTCTTCGGCGGGAGTATGAGCAGTTCTTC. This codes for CAWSLRREYEQFF.

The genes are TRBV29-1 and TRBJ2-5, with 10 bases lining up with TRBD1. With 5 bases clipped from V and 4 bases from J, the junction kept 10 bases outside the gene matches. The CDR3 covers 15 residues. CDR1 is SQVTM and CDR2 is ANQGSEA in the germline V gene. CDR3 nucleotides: TGCAGCGTTTCGGGACAGGGGAGCTTCGGAGAGACCCAGTACTTC. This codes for CSVSGQGSFGETQYF.

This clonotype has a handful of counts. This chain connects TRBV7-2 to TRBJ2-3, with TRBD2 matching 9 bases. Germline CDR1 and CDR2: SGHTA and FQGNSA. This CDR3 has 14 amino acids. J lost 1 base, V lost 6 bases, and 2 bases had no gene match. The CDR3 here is CASRRTSGTDTQYF. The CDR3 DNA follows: TGTGCCAGCAGGAGGACTAGCGGCACAGATACGCAGTATTTT.

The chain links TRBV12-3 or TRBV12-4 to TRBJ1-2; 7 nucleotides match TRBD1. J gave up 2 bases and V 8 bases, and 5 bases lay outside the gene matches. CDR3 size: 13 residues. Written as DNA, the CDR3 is TGTGCCAGCTTCCGACAGGGCAACTATGGCTACACCTTC. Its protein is CASFRQGNYGYTF.

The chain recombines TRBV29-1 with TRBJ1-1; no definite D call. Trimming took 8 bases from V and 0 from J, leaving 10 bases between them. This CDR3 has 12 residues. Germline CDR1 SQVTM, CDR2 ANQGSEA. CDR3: CSLTRVNTEAFF. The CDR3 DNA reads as TGCAGCTTGACTCGGGTGAACACTGAAGCTTTCTTT.

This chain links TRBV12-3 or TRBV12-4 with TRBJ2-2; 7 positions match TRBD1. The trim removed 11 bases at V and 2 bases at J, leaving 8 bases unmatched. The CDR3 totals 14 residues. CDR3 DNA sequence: TGTGCCCTCAGGACAGGTTTTAACACCGGGGAGCTGTTTTTT. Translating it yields CALRTGFNTGELFF.

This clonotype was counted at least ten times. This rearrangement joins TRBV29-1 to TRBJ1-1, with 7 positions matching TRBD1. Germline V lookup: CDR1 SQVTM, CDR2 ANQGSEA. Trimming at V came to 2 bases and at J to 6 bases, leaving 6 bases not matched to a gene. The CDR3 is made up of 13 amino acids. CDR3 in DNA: TGCAGCGTTGAAACACGACAGGGCGCTGAAGCTTTCTTT. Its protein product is CSVETRQGAEAFF.

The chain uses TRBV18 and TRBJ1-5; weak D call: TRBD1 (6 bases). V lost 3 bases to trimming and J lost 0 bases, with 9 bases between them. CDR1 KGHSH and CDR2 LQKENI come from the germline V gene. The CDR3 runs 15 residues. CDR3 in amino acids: CASSPDSHSNQPQHF. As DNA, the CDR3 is TGTGCCAGCTCACCGGACAGTCATAGCAATCAGCCCCAGCATTTT. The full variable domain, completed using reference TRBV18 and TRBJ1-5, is NAGVMQNPRHLVRRRGQEARLRCSPMKGHSHVYWYRQLPEEGLKFMVYLQKENIIDESGMPKERFSAEFPKEGPSILRIQQVVRGDSAAYFCASSPDSHSNQPQHFGDGTRLSIL.

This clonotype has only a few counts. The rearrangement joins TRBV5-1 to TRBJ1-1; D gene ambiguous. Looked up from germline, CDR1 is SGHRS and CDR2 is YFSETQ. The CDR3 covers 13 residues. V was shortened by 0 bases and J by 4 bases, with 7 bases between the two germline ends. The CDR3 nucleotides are TGCGCCAGCAGCTTGGGGGTCGGCACTGAAGCTTTCTTT. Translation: CASSLGVGTEAFF.

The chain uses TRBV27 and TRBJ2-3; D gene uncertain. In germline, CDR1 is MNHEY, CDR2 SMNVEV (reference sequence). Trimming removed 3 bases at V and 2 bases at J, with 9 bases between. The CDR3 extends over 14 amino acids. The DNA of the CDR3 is TGTGCCAGCAGTTTGAGCGCACCCACAGATACGCAGTATTTT. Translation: CASSLSAPTDTQYF.

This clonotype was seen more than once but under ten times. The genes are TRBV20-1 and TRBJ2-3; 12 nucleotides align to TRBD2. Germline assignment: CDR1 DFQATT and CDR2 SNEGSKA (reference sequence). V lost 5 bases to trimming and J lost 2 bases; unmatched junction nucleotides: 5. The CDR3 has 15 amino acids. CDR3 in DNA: TGCAGTGCTCCGACTAGCGGGAGCTACACAGATACGCAGTATTTT. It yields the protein CSAPTSGSYTDTQYF.

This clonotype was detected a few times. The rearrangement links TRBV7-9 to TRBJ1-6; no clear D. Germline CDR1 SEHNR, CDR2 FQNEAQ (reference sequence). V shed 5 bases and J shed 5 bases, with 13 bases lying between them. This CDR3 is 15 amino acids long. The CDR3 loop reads CASSVGAGHNSPLHF. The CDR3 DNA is TGTGCCAGCAGCGTTGGAGCAGGTCATAATTCACCCCTCCACTTT.

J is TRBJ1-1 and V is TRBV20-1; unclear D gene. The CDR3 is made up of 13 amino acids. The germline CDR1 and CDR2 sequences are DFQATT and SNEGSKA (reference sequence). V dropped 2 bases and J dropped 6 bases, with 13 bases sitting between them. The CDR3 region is CSARRQREAEAFF. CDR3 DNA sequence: TGCAGTGCTAGAAGGCAGCGGGAGGCTGAAGCTTTCTTT.

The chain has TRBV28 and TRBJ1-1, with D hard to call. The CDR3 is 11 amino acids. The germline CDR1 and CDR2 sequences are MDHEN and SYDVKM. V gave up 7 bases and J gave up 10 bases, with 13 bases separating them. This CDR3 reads CASKDPGVAFF. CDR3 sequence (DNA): TGTGCCAGCAAGGACCCCGGAGTAGCTTTCTTT.

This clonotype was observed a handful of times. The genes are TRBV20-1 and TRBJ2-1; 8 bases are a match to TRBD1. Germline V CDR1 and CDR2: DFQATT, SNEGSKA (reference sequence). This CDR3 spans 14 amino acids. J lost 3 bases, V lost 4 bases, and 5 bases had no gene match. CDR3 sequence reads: CSATVDRDYNEQFF. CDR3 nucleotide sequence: TGCAGTGCTACCGTGGACAGGGACTACAATGAGCAGTTCTTC.

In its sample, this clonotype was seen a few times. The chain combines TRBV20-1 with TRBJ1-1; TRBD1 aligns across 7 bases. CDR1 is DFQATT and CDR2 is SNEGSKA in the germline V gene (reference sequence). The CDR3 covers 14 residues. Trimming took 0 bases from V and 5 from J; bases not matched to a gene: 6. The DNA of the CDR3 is TGCAGTGCTAGAGAACAGGGGAAATGGACTGAAGCTTTCTTT. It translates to CSAREQGKWTEAFF.